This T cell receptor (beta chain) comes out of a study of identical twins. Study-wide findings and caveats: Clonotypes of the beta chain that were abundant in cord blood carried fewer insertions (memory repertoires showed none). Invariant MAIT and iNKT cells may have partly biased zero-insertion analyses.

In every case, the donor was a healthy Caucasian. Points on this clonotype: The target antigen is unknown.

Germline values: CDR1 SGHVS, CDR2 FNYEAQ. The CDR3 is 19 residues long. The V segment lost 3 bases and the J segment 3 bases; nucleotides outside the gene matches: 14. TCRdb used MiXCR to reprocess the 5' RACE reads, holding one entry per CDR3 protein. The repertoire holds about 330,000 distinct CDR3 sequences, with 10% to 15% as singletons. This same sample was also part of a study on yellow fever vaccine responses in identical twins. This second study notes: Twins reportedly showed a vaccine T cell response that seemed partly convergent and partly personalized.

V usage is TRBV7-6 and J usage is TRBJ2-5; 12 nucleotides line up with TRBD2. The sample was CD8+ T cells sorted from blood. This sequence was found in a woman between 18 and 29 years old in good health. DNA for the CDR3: TGTGCCAGCAGCTTCGGGACTAGCGGGTCCGGAGAGGGGAAAGAGACCCAGTACTTC. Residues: CASSFGTSGSGEGKETQYF.